This T cell receptor beta chain appears in the sequencing data of a study of early T cells in non-severe SARS-CoV-2 infection (dated by TCRdb to about 2021). A note on the overall study: Bulk RNA from unsorted whole blood was used for TCR sequencing, so alpha and beta chains could not be paired. Paper-wide results and their limitations: VDJdb matching was skewed toward anti-spike CD8 responses and likely underestimated virus-specific expansions, missing private and CD4 specificities.

Library method: 5' RACE. The listed sequencing device is NextSeq 500. Unique molecular identifiers were attached to individual cDNA molecules in the TCR library protocol so that sequencing error and PCR bias could be corrected. Sequencing covered both TCR alpha and beta chains, and within each sample the abundances of alpha and beta sequences were tightly co-correlated. In the authors' own workflow: V gene, J gene and CDR3 annotation of TCR sequences was performed with Decombinator V4. Expanded TCRs were defined as changing significantly between any two time points under a Poisson model with p below 0.0001. TCR abundances were normalised to the total number of TCRs sequenced in each sample and reported as counts per million. TRAV1-2 paired with TRAJ12, TRAJ20 or TRAJ33 defined MAIT TCRs, while TRAV10 paired with TRAJ18 defined iNKT TCRs. VDJdb, accessed 1 November 2021, was searched for CMV, EBV and SARS-CoV-2 annotated TCRs, with TCRs annotated for multiple antigens excluded. TCRdb trimmed the raw reads at Q25, called clones with MiXCR and kept productive beta chains. Under each unique CDR3 protein, matching rows form one entry showing the most common genes and DNA. Clone size and V and J calls follow TCRdb, not the original study. The sample records some 80,000 distinct CDR3 sequences, about 10% of which are singletons. 7% to 9% of the sample goes to the ten largest clones.

CDR3 length: 14 amino acids, cysteine to phenylalanine. Just CDR3 DNA is preserved here, 42 bases in frame from base 1. CDR1 and CDR2, looked up from the germline V gene, are SNHLY and FYNNEI. Trimming takes 2 bases from V and 3 bases from J, and the germline ends sit 11 bases apart. With regard to this clonotype: The specificity of this receptor is unknown. Base qualities are not provided; no much larger clone lies one nucleotide away.

The study was a case-control design nested within a healthcare worker cohort in London, UK, with weekly nasopharyngeal swab PCR tests and blood sampling. Healthcare workers were enrolled in the week of the UK lockdown, from 23 to 31 March 2020, and were followed every week for up to roughly 15 weeks. Rearrangement joined TRBV2 to TRBJ2-7; a tentative D match to TRBD2 spans 6 bases. This TCR came from an adult who was a healthcare worker with PCR-confirmed SARS-CoV-2 infection or an uninfected control (not recorded which). The sequences come from whole blood, collected at baseline. The DNA sequence is TGTGCCAGCAGTGAATTGGGACTCAACTACGAGCAGTACTTC. Protein translation: CASSELGLNYEQYF. Outside the CDR3, residues come from the reference TRBV2 and TRBJ2-7 proteins, so the full variable domain is: EPEVTQTPSHQVTQMGQEVILRCVPISNHLYFYWYRQILGQKVEFLVSFYNNEISEKSEIFDDQFSVERPDGSNFTLKIRSTKLEDSAMYFCASSELGLNYEQYFGPGTRLTVT.